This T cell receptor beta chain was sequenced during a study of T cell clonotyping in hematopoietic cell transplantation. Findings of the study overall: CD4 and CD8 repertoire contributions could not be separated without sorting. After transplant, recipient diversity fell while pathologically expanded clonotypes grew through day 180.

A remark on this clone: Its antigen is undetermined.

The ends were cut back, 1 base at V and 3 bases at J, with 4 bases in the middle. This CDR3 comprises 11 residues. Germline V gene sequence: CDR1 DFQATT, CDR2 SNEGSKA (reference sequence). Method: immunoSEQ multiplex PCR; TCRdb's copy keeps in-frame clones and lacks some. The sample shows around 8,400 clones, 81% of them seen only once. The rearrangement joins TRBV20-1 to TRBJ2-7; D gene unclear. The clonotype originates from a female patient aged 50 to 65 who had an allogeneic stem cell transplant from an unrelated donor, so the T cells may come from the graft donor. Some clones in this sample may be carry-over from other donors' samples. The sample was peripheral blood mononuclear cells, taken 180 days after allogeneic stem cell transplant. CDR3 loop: CSARADYEQYF. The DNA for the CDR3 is TGCAGTGCTAGAGCAGACTACGAGCAGTACTTC.